Listed here are 10 T cell receptor beta chains from one sample, sequenced in a study of graft-versus-host responses after intestinal transplantation. Using immunoSEQ multiplex PCR, the repertoire was profiled, and TCRdb retains in-frame clones only, with some absent. The table includes 15,000 to 19,000 clones, around a third detected once. The sample in question was alloreactive CD4+ T cells from a mixed lymphocyte reaction culture, obtained before intestinal transplant. As for subset: CFSE-low proliferating T cells sorted from roughly six-day pre-transplant mixed lymphocyte reaction (GvH or HvG direction). The receptors originated from a human patient who received an intestinal transplant.

The V call is TRBV4-2, the J call TRBJ1-2; D remains ambiguous. Germline CDR1 reads LGHNA; CDR2 reads YNFKEQ. The CDR3 spans 12 residues. V lost 1 base and J 5 bases, leaving 5 bases between the germline ends. The CDR3 DNA reads TGTGCCAGCAGCCAAGGGCAGTATGGCTACACCTTC. Translated, it gives CASSQGQYGYTF.

This clone was picked up a small number of times. This chain uses TRBV6-6 with TRBJ1-2, with 8 bases matching TRBD1. Germline values: CDR1 MNHNY, CDR2 SVGAGI (reference sequence). This CDR3 comprises 15 residues. With 5 bases clipped from V and 4 bases from J, the junction kept 9 bases outside the gene matches. This chain's CDR3 is CASSPQGAGSYGYTF. CDR3 nucleotide sequence: TGTGCCAGCAGTCCTCAGGGGGCGGGCTCCTATGGCTACACCTTC.

V usage is TRBV10-3 and J usage is TRBJ1-5; D uncertain. Trimming shortened V by 0 bases and J by 6 bases, and 6 bases separated the two germline ends. This CDR3 has 13 amino acids. The V gene's germline CDR1 is ENHRY and CDR2 SYGVKD. The CDR3 protein is CAISESTGQPQHF. For the CDR3, the DNA is TGTGCCATCAGTGAGTCGACGGGTCAGCCCCAGCATTTT.

This clone has more than one count but fewer than ten. This rearrangement joins TRBV5-1 to TRBJ2-7, with a weak D call TRBD1 (5 bases). Germline CDR1 SGHRS, CDR2 YFSETQ. The V end was cut by 1 base, the J end by 2 bases, with 7 bases between. The CDR3 length is 13 residues. DNA for the CDR3: TGCGCCAGCAGCTTGTCAGGGACCTACGAGCAGTACTTC. Amino acid sequence: CASSLSGTYEQYF. Looking up the rest from reference TRBV5-1 and TRBJ2-7 gives the full variable domain: KAGVTQTPRYLIKTRGQQVTLSCSPISGHRSVSWYQQTPGQGLQFLFEYFSETQRNKGNFPGRFSGRQFSNSRSEMNVSTLELGDSALYLCASSLSGTYEQYFGPGTRLTVT.

The sample holds a few counts of this clone. This chain links TRBV4-1 with TRBJ1-5, with D unresolved. The CDR3 is 13 amino acids. With 0 bases removed from V and 4 bases from J, the gap between germline ends came to 4 bases. CDR1 MGHRA and CDR2 YSYEKL come from the germline V gene. The CDR3 DNA reads TGCGCCAGCAGCCAAGACAGAAATCAGCCCCAGCATTTT. Translation gives CASSQDRNQPQHF.

The CDR3 is CSVGLYQNTEAFF. The CDR3 coding sequence is TGCAGCGTTGGATTGTACCAGAACACTGAAGCTTTCTTT. The J gene is TRBJ1-1, the V gene TRBV29-1; D gene unclear. Germline V CDR1 and CDR2: SQVTM, ANQGSEA. CDR3 size: 13 residues. Trimming removed 4 bases at V and 1 base at J, with 10 bases between.

The chain joins TRBV5-5 to TRBJ1-2; 9 positions agree with TRBD1. There are 14 residues in the CDR3. Germline CDR1 SGHKS, CDR2 YYEKEE (reference sequence). After removal of 1 base from V and 8 bases from J, the junction contained 6 bases not matched to a gene. CDR3: CASSLKGTGYGYTF. The CDR3, as DNA: TGTGCCAGCAGCTTGAAGGGGACAGGGTACGGCTACACCTTC. Looking up the rest from reference TRBV5-5 and TRBJ1-2 gives the full variable domain: DAGVTQSPTHLIKTRGQQVTLRCSPISGHKSVSWYQQVLGQGPQFIFQYYEKEERGRGNFPDRFSARQFPNYSSELNVNALLLGDSALYLCASSLKGTGYGYTFGSGTRLTVV.

This chain links TRBV7-9 with TRBJ1-1; TRBD1 might be the D (5 bases). Germline assignment: CDR1 SEHNR and CDR2 FQNEAQ (reference sequence). With 2 bases removed from V and 7 bases from J, the gap between germline ends came to 11 bases. The CDR3 is 13 amino acids. This CDR3 reads CASSLFSGGEAFF. The CDR3 nucleotides are TGTGCCAGCAGCTTATTTTCCGGGGGTGAAGCTTTCTTT.

This clone occurred a few times. This chain connects TRBV19 to TRBJ2-7; the D gene could be TRBD1 or TRBD2 (5 bases each). This CDR3 spans 15 amino acids. The V gene's germline CDR1 is LNHDA and CDR2 SQIVND (reference sequence). V dropped 3 bases and J dropped 0 bases, with 12 bases sitting between them. CDR3 nucleotide sequence: TGTGCCAGTAGTATGTGGCAGGGAGTCTCCTACGAGCAGTACTTC. Translation: CASSMWQGVSYEQYF.

The V call is TRBV9, the J call TRBJ2-6, with TRBD1 matching over 7 bases. Trimming at V came to 6 bases and at J to 0 bases, leaving 9 bases not matched to a gene. The germline gives CDR1 SGDLS, CDR2 YYNGEE. This CDR3 is built from 17 residues. In DNA, the CDR3 is TGTGCCAGCAAATCGGGACAGTCGATCTCTGGGGCCAACGTCCTGACTTTC. This codes for CASKSGQSISGANVLTF.